The clone carrying this T cell receptor beta chain has a handful of counts. Antigen unknown. Looked up from germline, CDR1 is GTSNPN and CDR2 is SVGIG (reference sequence). Trimming cost V 1 base and J 4 bases, with 8 bases left between them. The CDR3 contains 13 residues. These data are taken from a study of T cell repertoires in breast cancer. Study information: Nine healthy donors served as controls. Samples averaged around 480,000 sequences and around 9.5 reads per cell.

Regarding the study as a whole: Emulsion RT-PCR gave a qualitative, not quantitative, TCR profile. Tumor-involved sentinel nodes shared approximately 7.2% of TCRs with matched tumors, tumor-free nodes 2%.

Paired alpha-beta TCRs of CD8+ T cells were analyzed by expanded emulsion RT-PCR. Blocking oligonucleotides added to a second nested PCR suppressed unpaired genes. A single record per CDR3 protein comes from TCRdb applying MiXCR to the emulsion pairing reads. Among about 40,000 distinct CDR3 sequences listed, roughly 42% were seen once. The sample taken for sequencing was CD8+ T cells. The rearrangement links TRBV30 to TRBJ1-5; no clear D gene. This clonotype was sampled from a pool of human donors with breast cancer or a healthy control (not recorded which). The CDR3 loop is CAWSGGGNQPQHF. DNA for the CDR3: TGTGCCTGGAGTGGAGGTGGGAATCAGCCCCAGCATTTT.